This T cell receptor (beta chain) was captured by sequencing in a study of blood T cell repertoires in COVID-19 (TCRdb year 2020). Regarding the research as a whole: The collaborator samples originated in the United States, Italy and Spain and spanned the acute and convalescent phases of COVID-19. A freely available public database, intended as a resource for researchers studying the immune response to SARS-CoV-2, is where the repertoires were released. Where available, HLA class I and class II types were taken from metadata supplied by the sample provider and were not determined by assay-based typing. The sample metadata nearly always contained a de-identified subject ID, COVID-19 status, age in years and sex. The material from the prospective study consisted of cDNA or gDNA derived from T cells, B-cell-depleted T cells, or PBMCs. Deeply sampled blood TCRbeta repertoires from subjects exposed to, actively infected with, or recovered from COVID-19 were included in the dataset. Samples came from the ongoing ImmuneRACE study (first 160 participants) plus 1,254 subjects from 6 global collaborators.

Each collaborating institution followed its own protocols to collect whole blood in K2EDTA tubes. For TCRbeta analysis, collaborator samples were shipped as frozen whole blood, as isolated PBMCs, or as DNA extracted from either sample type. The immunoSEQ Assay, a bias-controlled multiplex PCR, was used to amplify TCRbeta CDR3 regions from genomic DNA. The paper's processing steps were these. Within the assay, amplification of reference gene primers was used to estimate how many nucleated cells each sample contained. Sequence reads were collapsed and filtered to measure the absolute abundance of every unique TCRbeta CDR3 rearrangement. Productive Simpson clonality was computed per sample as the square root of Simpson's diversity index over productive rearrangements. In its TCRdb copy, this immuneACCESS table keeps in-frame sequences only and misses some clones. Where compared with another copy, unresolved V genes explain less than half of these, and the others have no known cause. The V and J calls and clone size are taken from that table; D and trimming were inferred from the DNA. This sample holds 95,000 to 100,000 clones; less than 85% were observed only once. The ten largest clonotypes hold 18% of the sample.

The germline V gene encodes CDR1 SGHNT and CDR2 YYREEE (reference sequence). The CDR3 has 15 amino acids, counting the end cysteine and phenylalanine. Just the 45-base CDR3 DNA is kept, in frame starting at base 1. V drops 6 bases and J drops 0 bases, leaving 13 bases in between. The paper as a whole reports these results and caveats: How much clinical and demographic metadata was included differed by source and by participant, and the metadata was provided uncurated.

Worth noting for this clone: The specificity of this receptor is unknown. No clone much larger than this one lies a single base away; base qualities are absent.

The clonotype was recovered from a woman at least 80 years old with active or convalescent COVID-19. Recombination linked TRBV5-4 to TRBJ1-3, and possibly TRBD1, on 5 matching bases. The sample was peripheral blood. The CDR3 in this case is CASTFQGGSGNTIYF. Here is the DNA: TGTGCCAGCACCTTTCAGGGAGGCTCTGGAAACACCATATATTTT.